Shown below are 28 T cell receptor beta chains from a single sample sequenced in a study of blood T cells in healthy people across ages. A second about 7 to 12 cycle PCR used barcoded and J-beta primers. MiXCR, applied by TCRdb to the 5' RACE reads, yields one record per CDR3 protein. Of about 780,000 distinct CDR3 sequences listed, 25% to 30% are singletons. These data also featured in a second study, about T cells of mothers and their children.

The sample was blood. The receptor set was obtained from a boy between 10 and 17 years old in good health.

This clonotype was observed a single time. The V call is TRBV7-2, the J call TRBJ2-1; 14 nucleotides agree with TRBD2. V lost 2 bases to trimming and J lost 4 bases; unmatched junction nucleotides: 10. The CDR3 sequence is 19 residues long. The germline V gene encodes CDR1 SGHTA and CDR2 FQGNSA. This chain's CDR3 is CASSLPSRGLAGVYNEQFF. The CDR3 DNA follows: TGTGCCAGCAGCTTACCTTCCAGGGGACTAGCGGGGGTATACAATGAGCAGTTCTTC.

This rearrangement joins TRBV12-3 or TRBV12-4 to TRBJ2-5; 9 bases fit TRBD1. V shed 4 bases, J shed 5 bases, and the junction held 8 bases outside the gene matches. CDR3 length equals 15 residues. DNA for the CDR3: TGTGCCAGCAGTTCAGGACAGGGGACACGGGAGACCCAGTACTTC. Translated: CASSSGQGTRETQYF.

V and J are TRBV3-1 and TRBJ2-7; D is undetermined. V lost 5 bases, J lost 4 bases, and 21 bases lay in between. CDR1 LGHDT and CDR2 YNNKEL come from the germline V gene (reference sequence). The CDR3 has 16 amino acids. As DNA, the CDR3 is TGTGCCAGCAGCTCCCACAGCTTGGCGTCCCATTACGAGCAGTACTTC. Translated: CASSSHSLASHYEQYF.

The chain combines TRBV30 with TRBJ2-5; no firm D call. The better agreement between TRBJ2-7 and the DNA end casts doubt on the J call. From germline, CDR1 is GTSNPN and CDR2 SVGIG (reference sequence). The CDR3 is 16 residues long. CDR3 nucleotides: TGTGCCTGGAGTTCCCCCCCCCCTGAAGCAGGCTACGAGCAGTACTTC. This codes for CAWSSPPPEAGYEQYF.

This clonotype has a handful of counts. This chain joins TRBV15 and TRBJ2-2, with 9 bases aligning to TRBD1. The CDR3 has 15 amino acids. In germline, CDR1 is LNHNV, CDR2 YYDKDF (reference sequence). V shed 5 bases and J 4 bases; nucleotides not matched to a gene: 5. DNA of the CDR3: TGTGCCACCAGCGGTACGGACAGGGGCACCGGGGAGCTGTTTTTT. Residues: CATSGTDRGTGELFF.

The chain joins TRBV5-1 to TRBJ2-2; TRBD2 might be the D (5 bases). V was cut by 4 bases and J by 6 bases, with 16 bases left in between. CDR3 size: 15 residues. Per germline, CDR1 SGHRS and CDR2 YFSETQ. The DNA of the CDR3 is TGCGCCAGCAGCCAACGGACGGCGGACTCCGGGGAGCTGTTTTTT. Encoded protein: CASSQRTADSGELFF.

CDR3 sequence reads: CATSDFSGPEQFF. The CDR3 DNA reads as TGTGCCACCAGTGATTTTTCGGGCCCCGAGCAGTTCTTC. The rearrangement links TRBV24-1 to TRBJ2-1, with no clear D. In germline, CDR1 is KGHDR, CDR2 SFDVKD. CDR3 length equals 13 residues. V lost 1 base, J lost 10 bases, and 10 bases lay in between.

This sequence joins TRBV27 and TRBJ2-7; perhaps TRBD1 as D (5 bases). The length of the CDR3 is 13 residues. Germline lookup yields CDR1 MNHEY and CDR2 SMNVEV (reference sequence). V lost 0 bases, J lost 3 bases, and 6 bases lay in between. CDR3 DNA: TGTGCCAGCAGTTTATCCGACAGCTACGAGCAGTACTTC. This translates into CASSLSDSYEQYF.

The genes are TRBV29-1 and TRBJ1-4; D gene ambiguous. CDR3 length equals 13 residues. Germline assignment: CDR1 SQVTM and CDR2 ANQGSEA. Trimming cost V 7 bases and J 0 bases, with 9 bases left between them. CDR3 DNA: TGCAGCGCCACCGGGGCAACTAATGAAAAACTGTTTTTT. Translated: CSATGATNEKLFF.

The chain couples TRBV5-1 to TRBJ1-2, with D unclear. V dropped 4 bases and J dropped 4 bases, with 11 bases sitting between them. CDR3 size: 13 residues. The germline gives CDR1 SGHRS, CDR2 YFSETQ. In nucleotides, the CDR3 is TGCGCCAGCAGCCGTAGGGTGGTCTATGGCTACACCTTC. Translating gives CASSRRVVYGYTF.

This rearrangement joins TRBV12-3 or TRBV12-4 to TRBJ1-2; D not certain. V was pared by 11 bases and J by 4 bases, with 26 bases between. This CDR3 is 16 amino acids long. The CDR3 reads CAQQFMIVGIGYGYTF. Here the CDR3 DNA reads TGTGCCCAGCAGTTTATGATCGTTGGTATTGGCTATGGCTACACCTTC.

The CDR3 sequence: CATSGGQVNQPQHF. The CDR3 DNA is TGTGCCACCAGTGGAGGGCAGGTCAATCAGCCCCAGCATTTT. This chain uses TRBV24-1 with TRBJ1-5; D unclear. The germline V gene encodes CDR1 KGHDR and CDR2 SFDVKD. CDR3 length: 14 amino acids. Trimming shortened V by 5 bases and J by 3 bases, and 10 bases separated the two germline ends.

There are many counts of this clonotype. The chain is built from TRBV7-2 and TRBJ2-1; D gene ambiguous. TRBJ2-5 matches the DNA end more closely, so the J call is doubtful. Germline values: CDR1 SGHTA, CDR2 FQGNSA. There are 13 residues in the CDR3. The CDR3 loop is CASSSPAGVTQYF. The DNA of the CDR3 is TGTGCCAGCAGCTCTCCAGCTGGCGTGACCCAGTACTTC.

This clonotype was seen only a few times. The V gene is TRBV12-3 or TRBV12-4, the J gene TRBJ2-5, with D possibly being TRBD2 (7 bases). CDR3 length equals 15 residues. V was pared by 2 bases and J by 4 bases, with 14 bases between. The chain's CDR3 is CASSLPRGARETQYF. The CDR3 region has the DNA TGTGCCAGCAGTTTACCACGGGGGGCCAGAGAGACCCAGTACTTC.

This chain connects TRBV20-1 to TRBJ2-1; 15 bases map to TRBD2. The germline V gene encodes CDR1 DFQATT and CDR2 SNEGSKA (reference sequence). CDR3 length equals 17 residues. J was trimmed by 4 bases and V by 1 base; bases with no gene match: 5. CDR3 protein: CSARAPGLAGGYNEQFF. CDR3 DNA sequence: TGCAGTGCTAGAGCCCCGGGACTAGCGGGGGGTTACAATGAGCAGTTCTTC.

This clonotype was counted a single time. V usage is TRBV20-1 and J usage is TRBJ2-7, with a weak D call TRBD2 (6 bases). Germline values: CDR1 DFQATT, CDR2 SNEGSKA (reference sequence). CDR3 length: 14 residues. V shed 6 bases and J shed 3 bases, with 18 bases lying between them. This CDR3 reads CSAGGRHHYYEQYF. The CDR3 DNA follows: TGCAGTGCCGGGGGACGTCATCACTACTACGAGCAGTACTTC.

This clonotype was found a few times. This chain links TRBV5-1 with TRBJ2-3; no definite D call. V shed 1 base and J shed 1 base, with 10 bases lying between them. This CDR3 spans 15 amino acids. Germline loops: CDR1 SGHRS, CDR2 YFSETQ. The CDR3 here is CASSLYGAGTDTQYF. As DNA, the CDR3 is TGCGCCAGCAGCTTGTACGGTGCTGGCACAGATACGCAGTATTTT.

V is TRBV18 and J is TRBJ2-1, with D unresolved. The germline gives CDR1 KGHSH, CDR2 LQKENI. CDR3 length: 13 residues. The V end lost 3 bases, the J end lost 2 bases, and 5 bases lay between the germline ends. The CDR3 spells CASSPFAYNEQFF. In DNA, the CDR3 is TGTGCCAGCTCACCGTTCGCCTACAATGAGCAGTTCTTC. Full variable domain (outside the CDR3, taken from reference TRBV18 and TRBJ2-1): NAGVMQNPRHLVRRRGQEARLRCSPMKGHSHVYWYRQLPEEGLKFMVYLQKENIIDESGMPKERFSAEFPKEGPSILRIQQVVRGDSAAYFCASSPFAYNEQFFGPGTRLTVL.

The chain couples TRBV12-3 or TRBV12-4 to TRBJ2-3; either TRBD1 or TRBD2 may supply D (6 bases each). The CDR3 loop spans 15 amino acids. Trimming cost V 2 bases and J 2 bases, with 11 bases left between them. The CDR3 DNA is TGTGCCAGCAGTTTATCAGGGGACTCCACAGATACGCAGTATTTT. It specifies CASSLSGDSTDTQYF.

This clonotype was seen many times. The V gene is TRBV5-6, the J gene TRBJ1-2; 9 bases are a match to TRBD1. The V segment lost 0 bases and the J segment 8 bases; nucleotides outside the gene matches: 5. The CDR3 contains 14 residues. The germline V gene has CDR1 SGHDT and CDR2 YYEEEE. CDR3: CASSLAGDREGYTF. The CDR3 region has the DNA TGTGCCAGCAGCTTGGCCGGGGACAGGGAAGGCTACACCTTC.

This clonotype occurred once. This chain connects TRBV28 to TRBJ1-1; D is undetermined. This CDR3 contains 16 residues. The V gene lost 3 bases and the J gene lost 6 bases, with 20 bases spanning the gap. Germline-derived CDR1 and CDR2 are MDHEN and SYDVKM. CDR3 DNA sequence: TGTGCCAGCAGTTTTAATATAGAGGCCAGTACCCCTGAAGCTTTCTTT. The encoded protein is CASSFNIEASTPEAFF.

This chain joins TRBV7-9 and TRBJ2-5, with unresolved D. Trimming took 1 base from V and 0 from J, leaving 9 bases between them. CDR1 is SEHNR and CDR2 is FQNEAQ in the germline V gene (reference sequence). This CDR3 region has 15 residues. As DNA, the CDR3 is TGTGCCAGCAGCTTAGGGCAGGCGAACCAAGAGACCCAGTACTTC. Its protein product is CASSLGQANQETQYF.

This clonotype was seen a handful of times. CDR3 sequence reads: CASSLTSGGFSTQYF. CDR3 in DNA: TGTGCCAGCAGCTTAACTAGCGGGGGCTTCAGTACGCAGTATTTT. The chain links TRBV7-3 to TRBJ2-3; 9 bases are a match to TRBD2. After removal of 0 bases from V and 8 bases from J, the junction contained 6 bases not matched to a gene. This CDR3 is 15 amino acids long. Germline CDR1 reads SGHTA; CDR2 reads FQGTGA. Drawing the rest from reference TRBV7-3 and TRBJ2-3, the complete variable domain is GAGVSQTPSNKVTEKGKYVELRCDPISGHTALYWYRQSLGQGPEFLIYFQGTGAADDSGLPNDRFFAVRPEGSVSTLKIQRTERGDSAVYLCASSLTSGGFSTQYFGPGTRLTVL.

This clonotype was recorded a few times. This chain connects TRBV7-8 to TRBJ2-5; D gene uncertain. The CDR3 has 15 residues. Germline lookup yields CDR1 SGHVS and CDR2 FQNEAQ. V shed 3 bases and J shed 0 bases, with 11 bases lying between them. In nucleotides, the CDR3 is TGTGCCAGCAGCTTTCTCCCCGGGTACCAAGAGACCCAGTACTTC. Its protein is CASSFLPGYQETQYF.

The chain joins TRBV21-1 to TRBJ2-1; the tabulated D call, TRBD1, remains unverified against the DNA. TRBV21-1 has pseudogene status. The CDR3 runs to 17 residues. CDR3 residues: CARAGTGFSGPSGEQFF. The CDR3 DNA reads TGTGCCAGGGCAGGGACAGGGTTTAGTGGGCCCTCCGGTGAGCAGTTCTTC.

The gene calls are TRBV7-3 and TRBJ1-1; 7 bases align to TRBD1. In germline, CDR1 is SGHTA, CDR2 FQGTGA. V trimming: 4 bases; J trimming: 4 bases; junction bases outside the gene matches: 6. The CDR3 totals 14 residues. CDR3 DNA sequence: TGTGCCAGCAGCTACCACCGGGACAGCACTGAAGCTTTCTTT. Translation gives CASSYHRDSTEAFF.

This clonotype appeared a few times. This chain joins TRBV4-2 and TRBJ2-6, with D perhaps matching TRBD2 (5 bases). The germline V and J ends were trimmed by 5 bases and 1 base, with 21 bases remaining between them. There are 19 residues in the CDR3. Germline V lookup: CDR1 LGHNA, CDR2 YNFKEQ. In DNA form, the CDR3 reads TGTGCCAGCAGCTCCACCGGGATGGGCTTTGTATCTGGGGCCAACGTCCTGACTTTC. Protein: CASSSTGMGFVSGANVLTF.

In its sample, this clonotype was seen a few times. The chain has TRBV9 and TRBJ2-1, with 10 bases that match TRBD2. The CDR3 has 16 amino acids. The germline gives CDR1 SGDLS, CDR2 YYNGEE. V lost 4 bases and J lost 8; bases outside the gene matches: 12. The CDR3 sequence: CASSHLAGVPLHEQFF. The CDR3 DNA reads TGTGCCAGCAGCCATCTAGCGGGGGTGCCCTTACATGAGCAGTTCTTC.